This record looks at one T cell receptor beta chain sequence and its context. It has no known antigen specificity. No much larger clone exists at a distance of one base, and base qualities are not known. To prepare the library, the immunoSEQ multiplex PCR assay was applied. TCRdb took over this immuneACCESS table, retaining in-frame rearrangements with V and J assigned. Such tables are incomplete; in checked studies, under half of the missing clones stem from an unresolved V gene, and the remainder is unexplained. This sample gives approximately 70,000 clones in total; 75% to 95% of them show up just once. 0.43% of the sample lies in the top ten. The data stem from a study of T cell changes during pregnancy in multiple sclerosis (dated by TCRdb to the late 2010s). Concerning the study at large: The study examined how the T cell repertoire changed over the course of pregnancy in women with multiple sclerosis.

V ends up 3 bases short and J 4 bases short, with an unmatched junction base count of 2. From the cysteine through the phenylalanine, the CDR3 covers 14 amino acids. Of the read, only the CDR3 DNA is kept; its 42 bases are in frame from base 1. CDR1 and CDR2, per the germline V gene (reference sequence), are SEHNR and FQNEAQ. The material sequenced was CD4+ T cells from peripheral blood mononuclear cells, taken before pregnancy. The sequence is built from TRBV7-9 and TRBJ1-2, and 10 junctional nucleotides match TRBD1. The sequence derives from a female donor with multiple sclerosis, enrolled in a pregnancy study. At the DNA level, the sequence is TGTGCCAGCAGCTTCCGGGACAGGGGCTATGGCTACACCTTC. It encodes CASSFRDRGYGYTF.